This T cell receptor (beta chain) was recorded in a study of T-cell reconstitution after alpha-beta-depleted transplantation in children. CDR1 SNHLY and CDR2 FYNNEI come from the germline V gene. The CDR3 is made up of 13 amino acids. The V gene end was trimmed by 7 bases and the J gene end by 5 bases; junction bases not matched to a gene: 5. This clonotype has only a few counts. Preparation of the TCRbeta library used unique molecular identifiers. TCRdb processed the PCR reads anew with MiXCR; each CDR3 protein has one entry. The table lists some 590,000 distinct CDR3 sequences, about 10% of them singletons.

The clonotype comes from a human donor who donated a stem cell graft to a child with acute myeloid leukemia. The sequences come from PBMCs from the stem cell graft donor, collected from the stem cell graft. This chain links TRBV2 with TRBJ2-1, with 7 bases identical to TRBD2. CDR3 bases: TGTGCCAGCAACAGCGGGATAAACAATGAGCAGTTCTTC. Protein product: CASNSGINNEQFF.